This T cell receptor beta chain was found in a study of shared clonotypes between healthy human individuals. Across the study: CD4 naive and memory got three plates each, CD8 naive two, CD8 memory one.

With respect to this clone: This sample also contains other DNA sequences that code for the same CDR3.

Germline-derived CDR1 and CDR2 are MNHEY and SMNVEV (reference sequence). This CDR3 contains 14 residues. The V gene end was trimmed by 2 bases and the J gene end by 2 bases; junction bases not matched to a gene: 3. Only in-frame clones appear in the TCRdb table, and some are missing; sequencing was by immunoSEQ multiplex PCR. The profile shows millions of clones, 85% to 95% of them singletons. Naive CD8 cells lacked CD45RO and underwent positive selection for CCR7, leaving out terminally differentiated effector memory CD45RA+ cells. Sequencing was performed on naive CD8+ T cells from PBMCs. The chain has TRBV27 and TRBJ2-7, with 7 bases matching TRBD2. The sequence derives from a young man in good health. Some clones in this sample may be carry-over from other donors' samples. CDR3 sequence (DNA): TGTGCCAGCAGTTTAGGGGGGGAGACCTACGAGCAGTACTTC. It encodes CASSLGGETYEQYF.